This TCR beta chain is from a study of cytomegalovirus exposure and HLA in healthy donors. Researchers ran the PCR with 60 Vbeta and 13 Jbeta primers. The table came from immunoSEQ multiplex PCR; TCRdb's copy has only in-frame clones and leaves some out. Altogether 100,000 to 150,000 clones are present, 75% to 90% being singletons, with the ten largest covering approximately 10%. The V and J ends lost 3 bases and 7 bases respectively, with 16 bases between them. The CDR3 consists of 15 residues. The germline V gene has CDR1 MNHEY and CDR2 SMNVEV (reference sequence). This clonotype was obtained from a man younger than 45 in good health and CMV-seropositive. Sequencing was carried out using PBMCs. The chain uses TRBV27 and TRBJ1-5, with D perhaps matching TRBD1 (6 bases). CDR3 DNA: TGTGCCAGCAGTTTCTCGTCCGGGACAAACCAGCCCCAGCATTTT. It codes for CASSFSSGTNQPQHF.